Presented here are 21 T cell receptor beta chains from one specimen sequenced in a study of T cell responses to AZD1222 COVID-19 vaccine. Sequenced by immunoSEQ multiplex PCR; TCRdb stores in-frame clones only, minus some. This table has 160,000 or so clones, 85% to 90% appearing once. Here the sequenced sample was peripheral blood, taken on day 0 of AZD1222 vaccination. These receptor sequences come from an adult in good health.

This clone was seen only a few times. The genes are TRBV11-2 and TRBJ1-1; D is perhaps TRBD1 (5 bases). Trimming left V 7 bases short and J 1 base short, with 13 bases between. The CDR3 has 14 amino acids. Looked up from germline, CDR1 is SGHAT and CDR2 is FQNNGV. CDR3 loop: CASKSPGKNTEAFF. Here the CDR3 DNA reads TGTGCCAGCAAGAGTCCAGGGAAGAACACTGAAGCTTTCTTT.

This chain uses TRBV7-8 with TRBJ1-5; tentative D call: TRBD1 (5 bases). From germline, CDR1 is SGHVS and CDR2 FQNEAQ. The CDR3 extends over 16 amino acids. V was clipped by 4 bases and J by 2 bases, with 15 bases between them. The CDR3 reads CASSSRQRSGNQPQHF. The CDR3 DNA reads as TGTGCCAGCAGCTCCAGACAGAGGTCCGGCAATCAGCCCCAGCATTTT. The whole variable domain, remainder taken from reference TRBV7-8 and TRBJ1-5, is GAGVSQSPRYKVAKRGQDVALRCDPISGHVSLFWYQQALGQGPEFLTYFQNEAQLDKSGLPSDRFFAERPEGSVSTLKIQRTQQEDSAVYLCASSSRQRSGNQPQHFGDGTRLSIL.

V is TRBV6-6 and J is TRBJ1-5; TRBD1 matches 7 bases. There are 13 residues in the CDR3. V lost 2 bases and J lost 8; bases outside the gene matches: 3. Germline CDR1 and CDR2: MNHNY and SVGAGI (reference sequence). The CDR3 reads CASSYTDREPQHF. The CDR3 DNA follows: TGTGCCAGCAGTTACACAGACAGGGAGCCCCAGCATTTT.

This clone was seen a single time. CDR3 in DNA: TGTGCCAGCAGTTACGGGGGCTCTGGAAACACCATATATTTT. This translates into CASSYGGSGNTIYF. V gene TRBV6-5 combines with J gene TRBJ1-3; possible D gene TRBD1, 5 bases. This CDR3 has 14 amino acids. Between the trimmed V and J ends, which lost 2 bases and 0 bases, there was a span of 5 bases. Germline V lookup: CDR1 MNHEY, CDR2 SVGAGI.

The chain uses TRBV25-1 and TRBJ1-2; D perhaps matches TRBD1 (5 bases). The CDR3 is 13 residues long. The V gene's germline CDR1 is MGHDK and CDR2 SYGVNS. V was trimmed by 4 bases and J by 4 bases, leaving 10 bases between them. The CDR3 spells CASSVTDFYGYTF. The CDR3, as DNA: TGTGCCAGCAGTGTGACAGATTTCTATGGCTACACCTTC.

The rearrangement joins TRBV15 to TRBJ2-3; D remains ambiguous. Trimming left V 1 base short and J 3 bases short, with 11 bases between. Germline CDR1 reads LNHNV; CDR2 reads YYDKDF (reference sequence). This CDR3 has 15 amino acids. Written as DNA, the CDR3 is TGTGCCACCAGCAGAGGATCGGCGCAGACAGATACGCAGTATTTT. Translated: CATSRGSAQTDTQYF.

The gene calls are TRBV5-6 and TRBJ2-6; D is ambiguous. Germline values: CDR1 SGHDT, CDR2 YYEEEE. The V end lost 0 bases, the J end lost 0 bases, and 7 bases lay between the germline ends. The CDR3 runs 16 residues. The CDR3 sequence: CASSLASLSGANVLTF. The CDR3, as DNA: TGTGCCAGCAGCTTGGCCTCCCTCTCTGGGGCCAACGTCCTGACTTTC.

Written as DNA, the CDR3 is TGTGCCAGCAGCTTATCCGTGTTTGGCACCGGGGAGCTGTTTTTT. Protein sequence: CASSLSVFGTGELFF. V gene TRBV7-9 combines with J gene TRBJ2-2; D gene ambiguous. This CDR3 comprises 15 residues. V shed 2 bases and J shed 4 bases, with 11 bases lying between them. Germline V gives CDR1 SEHNR, CDR2 FQNEAQ (reference sequence).

The chain employs TRBV7-9 and TRBJ2-5; 8 bases fit TRBD1. Germline trimming cut 5 bases from V and 1 base from J; bases unmatched to any gene: 3. The germline gives CDR1 SEHNR, CDR2 FQNEAQ (reference sequence). The CDR3 contains 14 residues. CDR3: CASSPGQGQETQYF. Written as DNA, the CDR3 is TGTGCCAGCAGCCCCGGACAGGGCCAAGAGACCCAGTACTTC.

The V gene is TRBV14, the J gene TRBJ2-1; 8 positions agree with TRBD2. CDR3 length: 15 residues. Germline CDR1 is SGHDN and CDR2 is FVKESK. J was trimmed by 6 bases and V by 0 bases; bases with no gene match: 4. Written as DNA, the CDR3 is TGTGCCAGCAGCCAAGATACGGGGACTAGCAATGAGCAGTTCTTC. It codes for CASSQDTGTSNEQFF.

The genes are TRBV15 and TRBJ1-3; D unclear. CDR1 is LNHNV, CDR2 YYDKDF, per germline (reference sequence). The CDR3 is 15 residues long. The ends were cut back, 2 bases at V and 2 bases at J, with 10 bases in the middle. CDR3 residues: CATSRLPLPGNTIYF. The CDR3, as DNA: TGTGCCACCAGCAGACTGCCGCTGCCTGGAAACACCATATATTTT.

The chain joins TRBV5-1 to TRBJ2-2, with D maybe TRBD1 (6 bases). Germline V gene lookup returns CDR1 SGHRS and CDR2 YFSETQ. This CDR3 is 16 amino acids long. Trimming stripped 4 bases from V and 0 bases from J, with 13 bases between. The chain's CDR3 is CASSARGQANTGELFF. The CDR3 DNA sequence: TGCGCCAGCAGCGCCCGGGGACAAGCGAACACCGGGGAGCTGTTTTTT.

The J gene is TRBJ2-2, the V gene TRBV5-6; 13 nucleotides agree with TRBD2. CDR1 and CDR2 (germline): SGHDT, YYEEEE. The CDR3 has 17 residues. J gave up 1 base and V 4 bases, and 4 bases lay outside the gene matches. The CDR3 spells CASSPGLAGLNTGELFF. The CDR3 bases are TGTGCCAGCAGCCCGGGACTAGCGGGGTTGAACACCGGGGAGCTGTTTTTT.

The rearrangement joins TRBV18 to TRBJ1-3; D unresolved. Germline-derived CDR1 and CDR2 are KGHSH and LQKENI. Trimming cost V 3 bases and J 0 bases, with 6 bases left between them. The CDR3 consists of 14 residues. CDR3 region: CASSPVISGNTIYF. In DNA form, the CDR3 reads TGTGCCAGCTCACCGGTTATCTCTGGAAACACCATATATTTT.

The chain links TRBV21-1 to TRBJ1-5; the D call of TRBD1 is as the table states it, not checked on the DNA. TRBV21-1 is a known pseudogene. The CDR3 covers 15 residues. The CDR3 region is CASSKPRAGNQPQHF. The CDR3 DNA reads as TGTGCCAGCAGCAAACCCAGGGCAGGCAATCAGCCCCAGCATTTT.

The chain uses TRBV7-8 and TRBJ2-1; D ambiguous. V gave up 2 bases and J gave up 6 bases, with 8 bases separating them. The CDR3 consists of 13 residues. Germline loops: CDR1 SGHVS, CDR2 FQNEAQ. This CDR3 reads CASSLPPINEQFF. The CDR3 nucleotides read TGTGCCAGCAGCTTACCCCCTATCAATGAGCAGTTCTTC.

This rearrangement joins TRBV11-2 to TRBJ1-5, with D possibly being TRBD1 (6 bases). Germline V gives CDR1 SGHAT, CDR2 FQNNGV. V was trimmed by 1 base and J by 8 bases, leaving 12 bases between them. CDR3 length equals 14 residues. The CDR3 coding sequence is TGTGCCAGCAGCTTAGGTGTGGGACAAAAGCCCCAGCATTTT. Its protein is CASSLGVGQKPQHF.

The chain employs TRBV5-5 and TRBJ1-5, with D uncertain. Between the trimmed V and J ends, which lost 0 bases and 2 bases, there was a span of 9 bases. Germline values: CDR1 SGHKS, CDR2 YYEKEE (reference sequence). The CDR3 consists of 15 residues. The CDR3 protein is CASSLGPYGNQPQHF. DNA of the CDR3: TGTGCCAGCAGCTTGGGGCCCTATGGCAATCAGCCCCAGCATTTT. Based on the CDR3 plus reference TRBV5-5 and TRBJ1-5, the full variable domain is DAGVTQSPTHLIKTRGQQVTLRCSPISGHKSVSWYQQVLGQGPQFIFQYYEKEERGRGNFPDRFSARQFPNYSSELNVNALLLGDSALYLCASSLGPYGNQPQHFGDGTRLSIL.

This chain uses TRBV27 with TRBJ1-1; 10 positions agree with TRBD1. The CDR3 length is 15 residues. V trimming: 6 bases; J trimming: 7 bases; junction bases outside the gene matches: 11. CDR1 MNHEY and CDR2 SMNVEV come from the germline V gene (reference sequence). The CDR3 is CASSLSGTGAIEAFF. In DNA, the CDR3 is TGTGCCAGCAGCCTATCCGGGACAGGGGCTATTGAAGCTTTCTTT.

CDR3 DNA: TGTGCCAGCAGCCTCGGACAGAATTCACCCCTCCACTTT. It yields the protein CASSLGQNSPLHF. The chain joins TRBV11-3 to TRBJ1-6, with D maybe TRBD1 (6 bases). The V end was cut by 5 bases, the J end by 7 bases, with 9 bases between. There are 13 residues in the CDR3. Looked up from germline, CDR1 is SGHNT and CDR2 is YENEEA. The whole variable domain, remainder taken from reference TRBV11-3 and TRBJ1-6, is EAGVVQSPRYKIIEKKQPVAFWCNPISGHNTLYWYLQNLGQGPELLIRYENEEAVDDSQLPKDRFSAERLKGVDSTLKIQPAELGDSAVYLCASSLGQNSPLHFGNGTRLTVT.

This rearrangement joins TRBV7-2 to TRBJ2-1; D uncertain. V lost 5 bases to trimming and J lost 5 bases, with 19 bases between them. The CDR3 length is 16 residues. Germline lookup yields CDR1 SGHTA and CDR2 FQGNSA. CDR3 nucleotides: TGTGCCAGCAGCCCGGGCGGCAGTGCACTGAACAATGAGCAGTTCTTC. Residues: CASSPGGSALNNEQFF. Combining the CDR3 with reference TRBV7-2 and TRBJ2-1 gives the whole variable domain GAGVSQSPSNKVTEKGKDVELRCDPISGHTALYWYRQSLGQGLEFLIYFQGNSAPDKSGLPSDRFSAERTGGSVSTLTIQRTQQEDSAVYLCASSPGGSALNNEQFFGPGTRLTVL.